The 30 T cell receptor beta chains below come from one sample, sequenced in a study of radiation and T cells in renal cell carcinoma. Time point of the sample: blood 2 weeks post-SBRT. Treatment described: 15 Gy SBRT to primary tumor, nephrectomy 4 weeks later. Generated by immunoSEQ multiplex PCR, the TCRdb table keeps only in-frame clones and is missing some. The sample yields about 150,000 clones, about 91% seen once. The specimen comprised blood, sampled from a patient whose treatment included radiotherapy and nephrectomy. The source is a woman between 50 and 59 years old with renal cell carcinoma.

The J gene is TRBJ2-2, the V gene TRBV6-1; D might be TRBD2 (6 bases). The CDR3 spans 13 residues. The germline V and J ends were trimmed by 6 bases and 7 bases, with 12 bases remaining between them. CDR1 is MNHNS, CDR2 SASEGT, per germline. The CDR3 nucleotides read TGTGCCAGCAGCGGTTCTAGCGTCGGGGAGCTGTTTTTT. Amino acids: CASSGSSVGELFF.

This chain uses TRBV7-2 with TRBJ1-2; D not resolved. The CDR3 is 14 amino acids. The V gene's germline CDR1 is SGHTA and CDR2 FQGNSA. The V gene lost 1 base and the J gene lost 1 base, with 7 bases spanning the gap. Here the CDR3 reads CASSLVGSNYGYTF. The DNA for the CDR3 is TGTGCCAGCAGCTTAGTGGGGAGTAACTATGGCTACACCTTC.

The chain uses TRBV7-9 and TRBJ2-7; D unresolved. This CDR3 region has 12 residues. The germline V and J ends were trimmed by 1 base and 6 bases, with 7 bases remaining between them. CDR1 SEHNR and CDR2 FQNEAQ come from the germline V gene (reference sequence). The CDR3 here is CASSLERSEQYF. In DNA, the CDR3 is TGTGCCAGCAGCTTAGAACGGTCCGAGCAGTACTTC.

V and J are TRBV4-3 and TRBJ1-2; unclear D gene. V lost 0 bases and J lost 4, with 6 bases in between. The germline V gene has CDR1 LGHNA and CDR2 YSLEER. The CDR3 extends over 13 amino acids. CDR3 in amino acids: CASSQDIRYGYTF. The CDR3 region has the DNA TGCGCCAGCAGCCAAGACATACGCTATGGCTACACCTTC.

This clone appeared a single time. The CDR3 DNA reads TGTGCCAGCAGTTACCTCCTGGCCCCTGGAAACACCATATATTTT. Protein: CASSYLLAPGNTIYF. The chain recombines TRBV6-5 with TRBJ1-3; D uncertain. Trimming cost V 2 bases and J 2 bases, with 10 bases left between them. Germline CDR1 and CDR2: MNHEY and SVGAGI. The CDR3 loop spans 15 amino acids.

This CDR3 is CASKQGRGYTF. The CDR3, as DNA: TGTGCCAGCAAACAGGGTCGTGGCTACACCTTC. V gene TRBV25-1 combines with J gene TRBJ1-2; the D gene is possibly TRBD1 (6 bases). V was trimmed by 7 bases and J by 7 bases, leaving 10 bases between them. The CDR3 totals 11 residues. The V gene's germline CDR1 is MGHDK and CDR2 SYGVNS.

This chain uses TRBV5-1 with TRBJ2-3, with 8 positions matching TRBD1. This CDR3 is 15 amino acids long. The germline V gene encodes CDR1 SGHRS and CDR2 YFSETQ. V lost 4 bases, J lost 6 bases, and 10 bases stayed unmatched. The CDR3 reads CASSPTDRDGDTQYF. The CDR3, as DNA: TGCGCCAGCAGCCCCACGGACAGGGACGGGGATACGCAGTATTTT.

The DNA for the CDR3 is TGTGCCAGCTCACGGGACAGGATAGGTGGCTCTGGGGCCAACGTCCTGACTTTC. This gives the protein CASSRDRIGGSGANVLTF. This chain connects TRBV18 to TRBJ2-6; 8 nucleotides match TRBD1. Per germline, CDR1 KGHSH and CDR2 LQKENI. CDR3 size: 18 residues. Trimming at V came to 4 bases and at J to 0 bases, leaving 8 bases not matched to a gene.

A single count supports this clone. V usage is TRBV5-1 and J usage is TRBJ2-3; D gene ambiguous. The CDR3 is 13 amino acids. The V end lost 3 bases, the J end lost 4 bases, and 9 bases lay between the germline ends. CDR1 is SGHRS and CDR2 is YFSETQ in the germline V gene. The CDR3 protein is CASSWSSADTQYF. The DNA of the CDR3 is TGCGCCAGCAGCTGGTCCTCGGCAGATACGCAGTATTTT.

The chain carries TRBV29-1 and TRBJ2-5; D unresolved. Germline V CDR1 and CDR2: SQVTM, ANQGSEA. The CDR3 spans 13 residues. The V end was cut by 6 bases, the J end by 9 bases, with 20 bases between. CDR3 sequence: CSVQDGPERAQYF. The CDR3 DNA sequence: TGCAGCGTCCAAGACGGGCCGGAAAGGGCCCAGTACTTC.

The J gene is TRBJ1-6, the V gene TRBV5-4; D is unresolved. The germline V gene encodes CDR1 SGHNT and CDR2 YYREEE (reference sequence). Trimming cost V 3 bases and J 7 bases, with 5 bases left between them. This CDR3 is 12 amino acids long. CDR3 coding DNA: TGTGCCAGCAGCTCTCTAAATTCACCCCTCCACTTT. Protein product: CASSSLNSPLHF.

This chain joins TRBV5-6 and TRBJ2-3, with TRBD1 identical over 8 bases. There are 15 residues in the CDR3. J was trimmed by 1 base and V by 4 bases; bases with no gene match: 5. The germline V gene encodes CDR1 SGHDT and CDR2 YYEEEE. DNA for the CDR3: TGTGCCAGCAGCCAATGGACAGGGCGCACAGATACGCAGTATTTT. It translates to CASSQWTGRTDTQYF.

V and J are TRBV4-1 and TRBJ2-7; a possible D gene is TRBD1 (5 bases). Trimming pared 2 bases from V and 0 bases from J, leaving 17 bases between. Germline V CDR1 and CDR2: MGHRA, YSYEKL. This CDR3 contains 17 residues. The CDR3 loop reads CASSQTLVGHNSYEQYF. The CDR3 nucleotides read TGCGCCAGCAGCCAAACCCTAGTAGGACATAACTCCTACGAGCAGTACTTC.

The rearrangement links TRBV28 to TRBJ1-5; D not certain. The germline CDR1 and CDR2 sequences are MDHEN and SYDVKM. Trimming took off 3 bases at V and 5 bases at J, with 2 bases between the two ends. The CDR3 consists of 11 residues. The CDR3 sequence: CASSFDQPQHF. The CDR3 nucleotides read TGTGCCAGCAGTTTTGATCAGCCCCAGCATTTT. The whole variable domain, filled in from reference TRBV28 and TRBJ1-5, reads DVKVTQSSRYLVKRTGEKVFLECVQDMDHENMFWYRQDPGLGLRLIYFSYDVKMKEKGDIPEGYSVSREKKERFSLILESASTNQTSMYLCASSFDQPQHFGDGTRLSIL.

This clone was picked up one time. The chain combines TRBV10-3 with TRBJ1-2; tentative D call: TRBD1 (5 bases). Germline lookup yields CDR1 ENHRY and CDR2 SYGVKD. Trimming pared 2 bases from V and 1 base from J, leaving 5 bases between. The CDR3 loop spans 13 amino acids. The CDR3 coding sequence is TGTGCCATCAGTGAGGGGGGTAACTATGGCTACACCTTC. Amino acid sequence: CAISEGGNYGYTF.

The V gene is TRBV18, the J gene TRBJ2-1; D is perhaps TRBD2 (5 bases). Germline V CDR1 and CDR2: KGHSH, LQKENI. The length of the CDR3 is 18 residues. Trimming cost V 3 bases and J 5 bases, with 23 bases left between them. The CDR3 nucleotides are TGTGCCAGCTCACCTTCCTGGACTGGGGAACTAGTAAACAATGAGCAGTTCTTC. As protein: CASSPSWTGELVNNEQFF. Based on the CDR3 plus reference TRBV18 and TRBJ2-1, the full variable domain is NAGVMQNPRHLVRRRGQEARLRCSPMKGHSHVYWYRQLPEEGLKFMVYLQKENIIDESGMPKERFSAEFPKEGPSILRIQQVVRGDSAAYFCASSPSWTGELVNNEQFFGPGTRLTVL.

J is TRBJ1-6 and V is TRBV7-9; D unclear. V was cut by 5 bases and J by 7 bases, with 12 bases left in between. From germline, CDR1 is SEHNR and CDR2 FQNEAQ (reference sequence). This CDR3 is 14 amino acids long. CDR3 coding DNA: TGTGCCAGCAGCACGTCGGCCTCAAATTCACCCCTCCACTTT. Amino acids: CASSTSASNSPLHF.

The rearrangement links TRBV6-5 to TRBJ2-3, with 10 bases fitting TRBD1. The CDR3 is made up of 14 amino acids. V lost 5 bases and J lost 4; bases outside the gene matches: 3. Germline V CDR1 and CDR2: MNHEY, SVGAGI. The CDR3 sequence is CASSRGTGADTQYF. The CDR3 DNA follows: TGTGCCAGCAGTCGCGGGACAGGGGCAGATACGCAGTATTTT.

This clone appeared once. The gene calls are TRBV5-5 and TRBJ1-4; D remains unclear. Germline V gives CDR1 SGHKS, CDR2 YYEKEE (reference sequence). Trimming removed 0 bases at V and 1 base at J, with 10 bases between. The CDR3 contains 16 residues. This CDR3 reads CASSLEPVLTNEKLFF. The CDR3 DNA is TGTGCCAGCAGCTTGGAACCCGTACTAACTAATGAAAAACTGTTTTTT. Using reference TRBV5-5 and TRBJ1-4 for the parts outside the CDR3, the full variable domain is DAGVTQSPTHLIKTRGQQVTLRCSPISGHKSVSWYQQVLGQGPQFIFQYYEKEERGRGNFPDRFSARQFPNYSSELNVNALLLGDSALYLCASSLEPVLTNEKLFFGSGTQLSVL.

This clone was seen only a few times. The chain links TRBV9 to TRBJ1-5, with D unresolved. Between the trimmed V and J ends, which lost 0 bases and 3 bases, there was a span of 7 bases. Germline assignment: CDR1 SGDLS and CDR2 YYNGEE. The CDR3 extends over 14 amino acids. The CDR3 sequence: CASSVGQFNQPQHF. DNA for the CDR3: TGTGCCAGCAGCGTAGGTCAGTTCAATCAGCCCCAGCATTTT.

The genes are TRBV7-6 and TRBJ2-5; 7 bases align to TRBD2. Germline V gives CDR1 SGHVS, CDR2 FNYEAQ. CDR3 length equals 14 residues. V was pared by 8 bases and J by 1 base, with 7 bases of the junction left unmatched. The CDR3 is CASVGGTGQETQYF. CDR3 sequence (DNA): TGTGCCAGCGTCGGGGGGACCGGCCAAGAGACCCAGTACTTC.

Notes on this clone: Germline is not matched at one junction end, which may reflect a read error. The V gene is TRBV7-7, the J gene TRBJ2-3; 9 bases align to TRBD2. This CDR3 comprises 14 residues. Germline V gives CDR1 SSHAT, CDR2 FNYEAQ (reference sequence). CDR3 in amino acids: CASSLGLASDTQYF. The CDR3 DNA is TGTGCTAGCAGCTTAGGACTAGCGTCAGATACGCAGTATTTT.

The chain has TRBV18 and TRBJ1-5, with TRBD1 matching 7 bases. The CDR3 runs to 16 residues. Losses at the gene ends were 2 bases for V and 6 bases for J; bases not matched to a gene: 10. Germline V gene sequence: CDR1 KGHSH, CDR2 LQKENI. The CDR3 DNA follows: TGTGCCAGCTCACCATTCCCTACAGGGGTAATTCAGCCCCAGCATTTT. It encodes CASSPFPTGVIQPQHF. Variable domain in full (rest from reference TRBV18 and TRBJ1-5): NAGVMQNPRHLVRRRGQEARLRCSPMKGHSHVYWYRQLPEEGLKFMVYLQKENIIDESGMPKERFSAEFPKEGPSILRIQQVVRGDSAAYFCASSPFPTGVIQPQHFGDGTRLSIL.

The chain carries TRBV4-3 and TRBJ1-3; D unresolved. Looked up from germline, CDR1 is LGHNA and CDR2 is YSLEER. Trimming pared 0 bases from V and 4 bases from J, leaving 10 bases between. The CDR3 is 15 residues long. The CDR3: CASSQDLLAGNTIYF. The CDR3 bases are TGCGCCAGCAGCCAAGATCTGCTGGCGGGAAACACCATATATTTT.

The chain carries TRBV4-1 and TRBJ2-1, with 14 bases matching TRBD2. V lost 1 base, J lost 5 bases, and 7 bases stayed unmatched. Germline CDR1 MGHRA, CDR2 YSYEKL. This CDR3 region has 18 residues. The CDR3 DNA follows: TGCGCCAGCAGCCAAGCCCCTGGACTAGCGGGGGGCGACAATGAGCAGTTCTTC. This codes for CASSQAPGLAGGDNEQFF.

This clone was observed a few times. V gene TRBV2 combines with J gene TRBJ1-2, with D perhaps matching TRBD1 (6 bases). V shed 1 base and J shed 7 bases, with 13 bases lying between them. CDR1 and CDR2 from the germline V gene are SNHLY and FYNNEI. This CDR3 spans 14 amino acids. The CDR3 loop is CASSEGWDIGGYTF. In nucleotides, the CDR3 is TGTGCCAGCAGTGAAGGATGGGACATTGGTGGCTACACCTTC.

This rearrangement joins TRBV7-2 to TRBJ2-1, with 14 nucleotides matching TRBD2. The germline V gene has CDR1 SGHTA and CDR2 FQGNSA. V shed 5 bases and J 4 bases; nucleotides not matched to a gene: 4. The CDR3 has 16 amino acids. The chain's CDR3 is CASSRTSGGYYNEQFF. The CDR3 nucleotides are TGTGCCAGCAGCCGGACTAGCGGGGGGTATTACAATGAGCAGTTCTTC.

This clone was counted ten times or more. The V and J genes are TRBV27 and TRBJ2-1; no clear D. This CDR3 comprises 19 residues. Trimming pared 3 bases from V and 0 bases from J, leaving 21 bases between. CDR1 MNHEY and CDR2 SMNVEV come from the germline V gene (reference sequence). Written as DNA, the CDR3 is TGTGCCAGCAGTTTTCGTTCAGGCAATCGGGTACTCTCCTACAATGAGCAGTTCTTC. It encodes CASSFRSGNRVLSYNEQFF.

The J gene is TRBJ1-5, the V gene TRBV7-8; 8 bases agree with TRBD1. V lost 6 bases to trimming and J lost 1 base; unmatched junction nucleotides: 5. From germline, CDR1 is SGHVS and CDR2 FQNEAQ. The CDR3 is 15 amino acids. This chain's CDR3 is CASRQGAGSNQPQHF. In nucleotides, the CDR3 is TGTGCCAGCAGGCAGGGGGCGGGAAGCAATCAGCCCCAGCATTTT.

The chain carries TRBV4-1 and TRBJ1-6; 8 bases map to TRBD1. CDR1 is MGHRA and CDR2 is YSYEKL in the germline V gene. Trimming removed 3 bases from V and 8 bases from J; junction bases left unmatched: 9. CDR3 size: 16 residues. The CDR3 sequence: CASSQGQDRGYSPLHF. For the CDR3, the DNA is TGCGCCAGCAGCCAGGGACAGGATAGAGGGTATTCACCCCTCCACTTT.